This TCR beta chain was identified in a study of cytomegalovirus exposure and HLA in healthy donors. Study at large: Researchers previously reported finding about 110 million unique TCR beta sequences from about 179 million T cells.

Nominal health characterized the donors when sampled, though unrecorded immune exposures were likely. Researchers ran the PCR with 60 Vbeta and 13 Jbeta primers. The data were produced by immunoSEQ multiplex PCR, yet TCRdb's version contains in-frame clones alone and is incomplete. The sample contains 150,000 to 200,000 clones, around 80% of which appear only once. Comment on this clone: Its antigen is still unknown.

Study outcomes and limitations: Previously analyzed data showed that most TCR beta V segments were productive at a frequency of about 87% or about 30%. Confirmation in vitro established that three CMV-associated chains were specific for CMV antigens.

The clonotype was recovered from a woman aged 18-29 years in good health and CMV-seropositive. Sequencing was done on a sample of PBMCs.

For the CDR3, the DNA is TGTGCCAGCAGTTATGAGGGTGGTGGTGGAAACACCATATATTTT. Amino acids: CASSYEGGGGNTIYF. The V gene is TRBV6-5, the J gene TRBJ1-3; D not resolved. The V end lost 3 bases, the J end lost 3 bases, and 12 bases lay between the germline ends. Germline V gene data show CDR1 as MNHEY and CDR2 as SVGAGI. This CDR3 is 15 amino acids long.